The source of this T cell receptor beta chain is a study of T cells after yellow fever vaccination. In its sample, this clonotype was seen many times. TCRdb reprocessed the 5' RACE reads via MiXCR and lists one record per CDR3 protein. This sample has around 260,000 distinct CDR3 sequences, with about 5.2% found just once. This TCR came from a man aged 18 to 30 who received the YFV17D yellow fever vaccine. The material sequenced was CD4+ T cells sorted from PBMCs, taken on the day of the yellow fever booster vaccination.

The CDR3 protein is CSVVAEATDTQYF. CDR3 nucleotide sequence: TGCAGCGTTGTGGCGGAAGCCACAGATACGCAGTATTTT. The chain couples TRBV29-1 to TRBJ2-3, with no clear D. Trimming cost V 4 bases and J 2 bases, with 10 bases left between them. Germline V CDR1 and CDR2: SQVTM, ANQGSEA. This CDR3 is built from 13 residues.